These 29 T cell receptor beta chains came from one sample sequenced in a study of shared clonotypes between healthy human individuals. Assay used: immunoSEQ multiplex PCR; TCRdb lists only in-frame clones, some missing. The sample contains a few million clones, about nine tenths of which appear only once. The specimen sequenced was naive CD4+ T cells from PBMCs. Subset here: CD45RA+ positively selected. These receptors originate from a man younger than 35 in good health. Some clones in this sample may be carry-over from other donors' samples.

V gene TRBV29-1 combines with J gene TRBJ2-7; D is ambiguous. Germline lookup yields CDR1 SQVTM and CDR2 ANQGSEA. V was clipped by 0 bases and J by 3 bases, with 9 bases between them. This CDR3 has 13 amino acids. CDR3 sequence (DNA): TGCAGCGTTGAAGATCGTAAAGACTACGAGCAGTACTTC. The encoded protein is CSVEDRKDYEQYF.

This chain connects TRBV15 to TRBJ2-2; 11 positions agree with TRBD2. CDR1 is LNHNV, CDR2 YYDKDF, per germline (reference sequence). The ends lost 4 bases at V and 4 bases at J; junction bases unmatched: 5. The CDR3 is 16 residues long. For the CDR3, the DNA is TGTGCCACCAGCAAAGGGGGACTAGCGGCCACCGGGGAGCTGTTTTTT. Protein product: CATSKGGLAATGELFF.

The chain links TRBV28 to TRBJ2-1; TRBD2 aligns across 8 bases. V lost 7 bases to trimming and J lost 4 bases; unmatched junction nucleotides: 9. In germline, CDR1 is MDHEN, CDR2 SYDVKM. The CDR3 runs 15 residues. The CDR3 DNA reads TGTGCCAGCATGATCGGGACTAGAGCATACAATGAGCAGTTCTTC. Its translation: CASMIGTRAYNEQFF.

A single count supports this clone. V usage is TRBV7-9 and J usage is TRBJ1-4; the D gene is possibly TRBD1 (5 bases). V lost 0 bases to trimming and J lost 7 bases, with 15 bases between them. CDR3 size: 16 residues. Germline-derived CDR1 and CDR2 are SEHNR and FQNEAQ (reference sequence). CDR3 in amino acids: CASSLAGWGGTEKLFF. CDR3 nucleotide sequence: TGTGCCAGCAGCTTAGCGGGATGGGGGGGAACTGAAAAACTGTTTTTT.

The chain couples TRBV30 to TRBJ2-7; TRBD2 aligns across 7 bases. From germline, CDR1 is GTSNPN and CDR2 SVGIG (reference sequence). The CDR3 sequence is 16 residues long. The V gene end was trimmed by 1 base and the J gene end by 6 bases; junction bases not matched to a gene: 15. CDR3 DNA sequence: TGTGCCTGGAGTGAAGGGAGGGCCCTCACTCGGGGCGAGCAGTACTTC. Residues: CAWSEGRALTRGEQYF.

This CDR3 is CSVEAIKSTDTQYF. The CDR3 DNA is TGCAGCGTTGAAGCCATAAAGAGCACAGATACGCAGTATTTT. The chain employs TRBV29-1 and TRBJ2-3; the D is unclear. The CDR3 consists of 14 residues. In germline, CDR1 is SQVTM, CDR2 ANQGSEA. Trimming cost V 1 base and J 0 bases, with 8 bases left between them.

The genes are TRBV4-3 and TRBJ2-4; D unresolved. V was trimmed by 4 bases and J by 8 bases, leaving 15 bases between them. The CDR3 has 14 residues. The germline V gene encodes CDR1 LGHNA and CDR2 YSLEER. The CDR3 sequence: CASSPHTQRDIQYF. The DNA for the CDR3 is TGCGCCAGCAGCCCCCACACGCAACGGGACATTCAGTACTTC.

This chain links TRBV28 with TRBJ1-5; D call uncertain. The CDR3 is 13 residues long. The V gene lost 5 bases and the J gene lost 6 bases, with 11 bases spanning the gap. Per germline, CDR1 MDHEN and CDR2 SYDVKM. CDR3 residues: CASSGSLGQPQHF. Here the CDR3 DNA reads TGTGCCAGCAGTGGATCCTTAGGTCAGCCCCAGCATTTT.

Written as DNA, the CDR3 is TGTGCCAGCAGGAACTACAGGGGGGAGCTGTTTTTT. It encodes CASRNYRGELFF. The chain employs TRBV27 and TRBJ2-2, with D perhaps matching TRBD1 (5 bases). This CDR3 has 12 amino acids. Germline CDR1 MNHEY, CDR2 SMNVEV (reference sequence). Trimming pared 6 bases from V and 8 bases from J, leaving 10 bases between.

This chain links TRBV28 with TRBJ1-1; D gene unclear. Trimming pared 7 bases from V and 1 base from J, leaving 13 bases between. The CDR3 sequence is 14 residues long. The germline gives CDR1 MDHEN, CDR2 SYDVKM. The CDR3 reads CASKNPSPNTEAFF. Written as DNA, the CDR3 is TGTGCCAGCAAAAATCCCAGCCCGAACACTGAAGCTTTCTTT.

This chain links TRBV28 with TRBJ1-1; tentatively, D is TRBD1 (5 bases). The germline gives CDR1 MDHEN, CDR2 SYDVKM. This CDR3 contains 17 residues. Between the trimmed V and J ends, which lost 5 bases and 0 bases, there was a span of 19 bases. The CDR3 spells CASSLRFRAGMNTEAFF. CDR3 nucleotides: TGTGCCAGCAGTCTCCGGTTCCGGGCAGGGATGAACACTGAAGCTTTCTTT. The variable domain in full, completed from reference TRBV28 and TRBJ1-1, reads DVKVTQSSRYLVKRTGEKVFLECVQDMDHENMFWYRQDPGLGLRLIYFSYDVKMKEKGDIPEGYSVSREKKERFSLILESASTNQTSMYLCASSLRFRAGMNTEAFFGQGTRLTVV.

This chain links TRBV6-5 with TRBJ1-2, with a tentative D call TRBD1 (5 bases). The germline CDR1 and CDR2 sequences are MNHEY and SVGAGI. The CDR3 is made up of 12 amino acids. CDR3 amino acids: CAIRGSGYGYTF. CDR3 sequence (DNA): TGTGCTATCCGGGGGTCGGGCTATGGCTACACCTTC.

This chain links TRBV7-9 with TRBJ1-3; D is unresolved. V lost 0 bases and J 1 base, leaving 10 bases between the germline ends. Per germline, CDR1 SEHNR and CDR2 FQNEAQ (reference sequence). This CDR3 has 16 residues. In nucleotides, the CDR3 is TGTGCCAGCAGCTTAGCGTTGATGGATTCTGGAAACACCATATATTTT. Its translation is CASSLALMDSGNTIYF.

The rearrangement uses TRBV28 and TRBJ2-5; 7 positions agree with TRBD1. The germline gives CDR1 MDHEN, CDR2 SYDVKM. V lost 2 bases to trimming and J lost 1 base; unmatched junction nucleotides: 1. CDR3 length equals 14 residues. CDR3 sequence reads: CASSLGTVQETQYF. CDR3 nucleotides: TGTGCCAGCAGTTTAGGGACAGTCCAAGAGACCCAGTACTTC.

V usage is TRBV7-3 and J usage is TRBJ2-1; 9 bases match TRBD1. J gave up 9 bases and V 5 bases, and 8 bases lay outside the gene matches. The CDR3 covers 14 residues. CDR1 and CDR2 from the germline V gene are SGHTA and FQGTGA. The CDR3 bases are TGTGCCAGCAGCCTCGGACAGGGGTTTGGTGAGCAGTTCTTC. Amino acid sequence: CASSLGQGFGEQFF. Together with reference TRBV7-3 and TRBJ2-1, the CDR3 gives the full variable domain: GAGVSQTPSNKVTEKGKYVELRCDPISGHTALYWYRQSLGQGPEFLIYFQGTGAADDSGLPNDRFFAVRPEGSVSTLKIQRTERGDSAVYLCASSLGQGFGEQFFGPGTRLTVL.

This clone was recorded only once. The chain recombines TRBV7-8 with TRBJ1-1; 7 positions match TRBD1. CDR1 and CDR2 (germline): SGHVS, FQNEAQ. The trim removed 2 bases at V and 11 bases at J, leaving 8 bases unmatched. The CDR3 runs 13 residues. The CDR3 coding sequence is TGTGCCAGCAGCTTACAAACAGGGGTAGACGCTTTCTTT. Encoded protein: CASSLQTGVDAFF.

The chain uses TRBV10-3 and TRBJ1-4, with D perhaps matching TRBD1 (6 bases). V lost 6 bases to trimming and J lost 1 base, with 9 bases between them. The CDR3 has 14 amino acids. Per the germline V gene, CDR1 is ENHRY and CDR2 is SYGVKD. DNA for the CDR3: TGTGCCATCAGCGAACAGGGAACTAATGAAAAACTGTTTTTT. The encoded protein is CAISEQGTNEKLFF.

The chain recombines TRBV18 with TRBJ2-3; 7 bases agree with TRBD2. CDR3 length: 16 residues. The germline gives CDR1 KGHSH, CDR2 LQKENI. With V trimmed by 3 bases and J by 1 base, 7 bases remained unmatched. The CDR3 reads CASSPLPGGRTDTQYF. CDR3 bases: TGTGCCAGCTCACCTCTGCCGGGAGGACGCACAGATACGCAGTATTTT.

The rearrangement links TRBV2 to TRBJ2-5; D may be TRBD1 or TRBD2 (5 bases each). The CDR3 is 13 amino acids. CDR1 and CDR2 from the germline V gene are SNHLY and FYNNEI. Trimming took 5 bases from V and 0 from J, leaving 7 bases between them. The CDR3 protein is CASSRGHQETQYF. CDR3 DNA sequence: TGTGCCAGCAGTCGGGGACACCAAGAGACCCAGTACTTC.

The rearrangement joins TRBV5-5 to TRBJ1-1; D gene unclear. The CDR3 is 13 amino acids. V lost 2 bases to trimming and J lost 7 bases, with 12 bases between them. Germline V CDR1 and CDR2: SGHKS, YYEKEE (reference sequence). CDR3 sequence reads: CASSFINGDEAFF. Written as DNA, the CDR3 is TGTGCCAGCAGCTTTATAAACGGGGATGAAGCTTTCTTT.

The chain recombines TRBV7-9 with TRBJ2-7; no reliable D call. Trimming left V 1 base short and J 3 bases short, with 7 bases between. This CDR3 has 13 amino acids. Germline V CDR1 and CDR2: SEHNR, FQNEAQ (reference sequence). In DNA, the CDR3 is TGTGCCAGCAGCTTAGTAGGGTTCTACGAGCAGTACTTC. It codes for CASSLVGFYEQYF.

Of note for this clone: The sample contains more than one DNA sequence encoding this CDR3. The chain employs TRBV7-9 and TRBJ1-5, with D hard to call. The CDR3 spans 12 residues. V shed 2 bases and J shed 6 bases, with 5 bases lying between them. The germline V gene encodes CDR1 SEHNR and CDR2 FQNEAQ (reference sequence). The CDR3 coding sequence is TGTGCCAGCAGCTTAAAGGGTCAGCCCCAGCATTTT. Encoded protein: CASSLKGQPQHF.

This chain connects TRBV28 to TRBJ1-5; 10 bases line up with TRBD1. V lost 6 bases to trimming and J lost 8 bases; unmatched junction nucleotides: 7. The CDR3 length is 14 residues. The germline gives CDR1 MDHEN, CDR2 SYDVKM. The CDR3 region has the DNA TGTGCCAGCAGAACGACAGGGGGCGGAAAGCCCCAGCATTTT. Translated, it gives CASRTTGGGKPQHF.

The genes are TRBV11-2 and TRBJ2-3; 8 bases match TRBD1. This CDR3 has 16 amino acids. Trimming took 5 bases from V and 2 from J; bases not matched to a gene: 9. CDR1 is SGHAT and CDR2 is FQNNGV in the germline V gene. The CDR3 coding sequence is TGTGCCAGCAGCACACGGACAGGGAGAGCCACAGATACGCAGTATTTT. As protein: CASSTRTGRATDTQYF.

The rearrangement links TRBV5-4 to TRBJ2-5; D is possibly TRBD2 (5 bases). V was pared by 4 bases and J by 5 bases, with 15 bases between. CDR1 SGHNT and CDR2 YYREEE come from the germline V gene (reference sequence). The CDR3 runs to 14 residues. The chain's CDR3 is CASSPRRDGETQYF. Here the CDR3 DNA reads TGTGCCAGCAGCCCCCGCCGGGATGGGGAGACCCAGTACTTC.

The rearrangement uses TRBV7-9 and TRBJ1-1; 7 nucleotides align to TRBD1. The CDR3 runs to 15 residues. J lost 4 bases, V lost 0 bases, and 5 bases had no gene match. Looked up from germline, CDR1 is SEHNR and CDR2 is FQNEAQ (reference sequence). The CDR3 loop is CASSLAVGGLTEAFF. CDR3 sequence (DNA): TGTGCCAGCAGCTTAGCTGTAGGGGGCCTCACTGAAGCTTTCTTT.

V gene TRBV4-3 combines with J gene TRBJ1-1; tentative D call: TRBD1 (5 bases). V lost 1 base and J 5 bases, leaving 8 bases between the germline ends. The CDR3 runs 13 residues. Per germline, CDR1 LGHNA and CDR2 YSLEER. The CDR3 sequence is CASSQVGGTEAFF. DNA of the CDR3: TGCGCCAGCAGCCAAGTTGGGGGGACTGAAGCTTTCTTT.

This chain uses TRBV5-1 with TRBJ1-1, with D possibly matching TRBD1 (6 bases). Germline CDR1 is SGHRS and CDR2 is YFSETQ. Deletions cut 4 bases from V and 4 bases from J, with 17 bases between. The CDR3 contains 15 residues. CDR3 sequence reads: CASSPRRGAGTEAFF. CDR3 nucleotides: TGCGCCAGCAGCCCAAGAAGGGGGGCAGGCACTGAAGCTTTCTTT.

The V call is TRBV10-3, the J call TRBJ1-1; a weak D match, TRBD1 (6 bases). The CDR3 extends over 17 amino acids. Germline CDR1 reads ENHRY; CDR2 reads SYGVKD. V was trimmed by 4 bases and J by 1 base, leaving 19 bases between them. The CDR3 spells CAISGTPRGGENTEAFF. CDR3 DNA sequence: TGTGCCATCAGTGGGACCCCTCGAGGGGGGGAGAACACTGAAGCTTTCTTT.